The next 5 T cell receptor beta chains were all read from a single sample in a study of CD8 T cells in Susac syndrome. A quantity of about 0.5 to 1 ug RNA underwent reverse transcription using random hexamers. TCRdb independently ran MiXCR on the immunoSEQ multiplex PCR reads; one entry per CDR3 protein. The sample holds some 180,000 distinct CDR3 sequences, about 95% seen once. What was sequenced was CD4+ T cells from PBMCs. The receptors here all came from a human donor in good health.

V usage is TRBV7-2 and J usage is TRBJ2-7, with TRBD2 matching over 7 bases. The CDR3 length is 14 residues. Unmatched junction bases numbered 0, after V lost 1 base and J lost 0 bases. Germline V gives CDR1 SGHTA, CDR2 FQGNSA. CDR3 in DNA: TGTGCCAGCAGCTTAGGGACTAGCTCCTACGAGCAGTACTTC. Translating it yields CASSLGTSSYEQYF.

This clonotype was seen just once. The rearrangement uses TRBV20-1 and TRBJ2-1; TRBD2 aligns across 7 bases. From germline, CDR1 is DFQATT and CDR2 SNEGSKA (reference sequence). The CDR3 runs to 13 residues. V was pared by 4 bases and J by 9 bases, with 9 bases of the junction left unmatched. The CDR3, as DNA: TGCAGTGCTAATAGAGGCCCGGGGGGTGAGCAGTTCTTC. Amino acids: CSANRGPGGEQFF.

The V and J genes are TRBV28 and TRBJ2-5; 10 nucleotides align to TRBD2. This CDR3 has 16 residues. The germline CDR1 and CDR2 sequences are MDHEN and SYDVKM. Trimming at V came to 2 bases and at J to 4 bases, leaving 7 bases not matched to a gene. DNA for the CDR3: TGTGCCAGCAGTTTACTAGCGGGGGCCGGCGGAGAGACCCAGTACTTC. It specifies CASSLLAGAGGETQYF.

This chain joins TRBV15 and TRBJ2-1; 9 nucleotides agree with TRBD2. V was clipped by 1 base and J by 6 bases; unmatched bases: 7. Germline V gene data show CDR1 as LNHNV and CDR2 as YYDKDF (reference sequence). The CDR3 is made up of 16 amino acids. CDR3 protein: CATSRGIAGDGNEQFF. The CDR3 DNA sequence: TGTGCCACCAGCAGAGGAATAGCGGGAGACGGCAATGAGCAGTTCTTC.

This chain links TRBV7-9 with TRBJ2-1; no clear D gene. Germline V CDR1 and CDR2: SEHNR, FQNEAQ (reference sequence). The V gene lost 3 bases and the J gene lost 5 bases, with 5 bases spanning the gap. The CDR3 is 12 residues long. The CDR3 region is CASSFVDNEQFF. The CDR3 DNA is TGTGCCAGCAGCTTCGTGGACAATGAGCAGTTCTTC.